What follows are 18 T cell receptor beta chains derived from one specimen sequenced in a study of T-cell memory formation after mild COVID-19. TCRdb called the 5' RACE reads again in MiXCR, with one record for every CDR3 protein. Among 250,000 to 300,000 distinct CDR3 sequences listed, roughly 17% were seen once. The source material was PBMCs or a T cell subset sorted from them (not recorded which). The receptors here all came from a man aged 18-30 years who had mild COVID-19 (a few samples of this study predate the infection). Cell type and time point are not known.

This chain joins TRBV10-3 and TRBJ1-2; 8 bases match TRBD1. Germline trimming cut 5 bases from V and 8 bases from J; bases unmatched to any gene: 10. The CDR3 contains 14 residues. CDR1 is ENHRY, CDR2 SYGVKD, per germline. The CDR3 sequence is CAISLRLTGVGYTF. In DNA, the CDR3 is TGTGCCATCAGTCTCCGTCTGACAGGGGTCGGCTACACCTTC.

Only a few counts were recorded for this clonotype. This sequence joins TRBV5-1 and TRBJ2-2, with 7 bases lining up with TRBD2. Losses at the gene ends were 7 bases for V and 0 bases for J; bases not matched to a gene: 3. From germline, CDR1 is SGHRS and CDR2 YFSETQ. The CDR3 runs to 14 residues. Written as DNA, the CDR3 is TGCGCCAGCCTAGCGGACGCGAACACCGGGGAGCTGTTTTTT. Encoded protein: CASLADANTGELFF.

The CDR3 DNA reads as TGTGCCAGCAGCTTCACCACGGGAAATCAGCCCCAGCATTTT. Translating it yields CASSFTTGNQPQHF. The chain links TRBV7-2 to TRBJ1-5; D is unresolved. The germline V gene has CDR1 SGHTA and CDR2 FQGNSA. CDR3 size: 14 residues. Trimming took 3 bases from V and 4 from J, leaving 10 bases between them.

This clonotype has just a few counts. This sequence joins TRBV4-3 and TRBJ2-4; the D call may be TRBD1 or TRBD2 (5 bases each). CDR1 LGHNA and CDR2 YSLEER come from the germline V gene. Deletions cut 0 bases from V and 9 bases from J, with 9 bases between. This CDR3 is built from 13 residues. CDR3 in amino acids: CASSQDTGGIQYF. CDR3 bases: TGCGCCAGCAGCCAAGATACAGGAGGCATTCAGTACTTC.

This clonotype has only a few counts. The V call is TRBV5-1, the J call TRBJ2-5; D remains unclear. The germline CDR1 and CDR2 sequences are SGHRS and YFSETQ. The CDR3 is 16 amino acids. Trimming removed 0 bases at V and 4 bases at J, with 16 bases between. The CDR3 DNA reads TGCGCCAGCAGCTTGGCCCCCGGCCTGGAGCGAGAGACCCAGTACTTC. This codes for CASSLAPGLERETQYF.

This clonotype was picked up many times. Germline and junction disagree at one end, which may indicate a read error. The CDR3 loop reads CASSLTGTDTQYF. The CDR3 region has the DNA TGTGCCAGCAGTTTGACCGGCACGGATACGCAGTATTTT. V usage is TRBV12-3 or TRBV12-4 and J usage is TRBJ2-3; D is uncertain. This CDR3 spans 13 amino acids.

The table lists this clonotype with many counts. The gene calls are TRBV24-1 and TRBJ1-2; a weak D match, TRBD1 (5 bases). V gave up 4 bases and J gave up 4 bases, with 9 bases separating them. Germline CDR1 reads KGHDR; CDR2 reads SFDVKD. The CDR3 sequence is 13 residues long. DNA of the CDR3: TGTGCCACCAGTGACGGTACAGGCTATGGCTACACCTTC. Translation: CATSDGTGYGYTF.

The rearrangement links TRBV20-1 to TRBJ2-5; 12 bases fit TRBD2. The CDR3 contains 16 residues. V lost 6 bases to trimming and J lost 5 bases; unmatched junction nucleotides: 13. The germline gives CDR1 DFQATT, CDR2 SNEGSKA (reference sequence). CDR3 residues: CSAITSGGRGGETQYF. The CDR3 region has the DNA TGCAGTGCCATTACTAGCGGGGGGCGAGGCGGGGAGACCCAGTACTTC.

The CDR3, as DNA: TGTGCCATCAGTGAGATGAGACCGGGGAATGAAAAACTGTTTTTT. Translated, it gives CAISEMRPGNEKLFF. The rearrangement uses TRBV10-3 and TRBJ1-4; no clear D gene. Deletions cut 2 bases from V and 5 bases from J, with 12 bases between. Germline CDR1 reads ENHRY; CDR2 reads SYGVKD. CDR3 length: 15 amino acids.

The chain employs TRBV30 and TRBJ2-3; 7 nucleotides match TRBD1. CDR1 is GTSNPN, CDR2 SVGIG, per germline (reference sequence). V was clipped by 1 base and J by 1 base; unmatched bases: 5. CDR3 length: 15 residues. The CDR3 loop is CAWSGQGSRTDTQYF. The CDR3 DNA sequence: TGTGCCTGGAGTGGACAGGGATCTCGCACAGATACGCAGTATTTT.

In its sample, this clonotype was seen a few times. Relative to the germline gene, one junction end is altered; a read error may explain this. V is TRBV29-1 and J is TRBJ1-1, with a tentative D call TRBD1 (6 bases). CDR3 length: 13 residues. Germline CDR1 reads SQVTM; CDR2 reads ANQGSEA. The CDR3 loop reads CSASMDSGAPTTF. The CDR3 coding sequence is TGCAGCGCCAGCATGGACTCGGGGGCCCCAACGACTTTT.

This clonotype was picked up a small number of times. This CDR3 reads CSAGTGVIADTQYF. The CDR3 DNA sequence: TGCAGCGCGGGGACAGGGGTTATTGCAGATACGCAGTATTTT. This chain uses TRBV29-1 with TRBJ2-3, with 10 bases that match TRBD1. The ends lost 7 bases at V and 4 bases at J; junction bases unmatched: 8. The CDR3 runs 14 residues. CDR1 and CDR2 from the germline V gene are SQVTM and ANQGSEA.

The table lists this clonotype with many counts. The rearrangement joins TRBV6-5 to TRBJ1-4; D gene uncertain. Germline V gives CDR1 MNHEY, CDR2 SVGAGI. This CDR3 has 13 amino acids. Trimming took off 2 bases at V and 8 bases at J, with 9 bases between the two ends. The CDR3 region is CASSYRSGEKLFF. The CDR3, as DNA: TGTGCCAGCAGTTACAGGAGTGGAGAAAAACTGTTTTTT.

This chain connects TRBV7-9 to TRBJ1-1, with 7 positions matching TRBD1. From germline, CDR1 is SEHNR and CDR2 FQNEAQ (reference sequence). The CDR3 runs to 15 residues. V dropped 5 bases and J dropped 0; count of bases not matched to a gene: 6. CDR3 sequence: CASSRTGLLNTEAFF. The CDR3 nucleotides are TGTGCCAGCAGCCGGACAGGACTATTGAACACTGAAGCTTTCTTT.

The CDR3 loop is CASSRVGTGATEAFF. CDR3 DNA sequence: TGTGCCAGCAGCCGCGTCGGGACAGGGGCCACTGAAGCTTTCTTT. The V call is TRBV14, the J call TRBJ1-1; 10 bases are a match to TRBD1. The length of the CDR3 is 15 residues. Trimming took 4 bases from V and 4 from J; bases not matched to a gene: 6. Germline V gene lookup returns CDR1 SGHDN and CDR2 FVKESK.

The chain links TRBV7-2 to TRBJ2-6, with D uncertain. Trimming stripped 6 bases from V and 0 bases from J, with 9 bases between. The CDR3 runs to 15 residues. Germline CDR1 SGHTA, CDR2 FQGNSA. This CDR3 is CASRLLDSGANVLTF. The CDR3 nucleotides read TGTGCCAGCAGACTTCTAGACTCTGGGGCCAACGTCCTGACTTTC. Full variable domain (rest looked up from reference TRBV7-2 and TRBJ2-6): GAGVSQSPSNKVTEKGKDVELRCDPISGHTALYWYRQSLGQGLEFLIYFQGNSAPDKSGLPSDRFSAERTGGSVSTLTIQRTQQEDSAVYLCASRLLDSGANVLTFGAGSRLTVL.

The V and J genes are TRBV6-5 and TRBJ1-2; possibly TRBD1 for D (5 bases). Germline-derived CDR1 and CDR2 are MNHEY and SVGAGI. V was trimmed by 0 bases and J by 4 bases, leaving 12 bases between them. The CDR3 is made up of 15 amino acids. The CDR3 is CASSYSGQGPYGYTF. The CDR3, as DNA: TGTGCCAGCAGTTACTCAGGGCAGGGTCCCTATGGCTACACCTTC.

This clonotype turned up a few times. The chain uses TRBV4-1 and TRBJ1-5; D gene uncertain. Germline CDR1 reads MGHRA; CDR2 reads YSYEKL. The V and J ends lost 3 bases and 7 bases respectively, with 19 bases between them. The CDR3 has 16 residues. CDR3 nucleotides: TGCGCCAGCAGCCAGCCTATCGAGGGTGACCGGCAGCCCCAGCATTTT. Protein product: CASSQPIEGDRQPQHF.